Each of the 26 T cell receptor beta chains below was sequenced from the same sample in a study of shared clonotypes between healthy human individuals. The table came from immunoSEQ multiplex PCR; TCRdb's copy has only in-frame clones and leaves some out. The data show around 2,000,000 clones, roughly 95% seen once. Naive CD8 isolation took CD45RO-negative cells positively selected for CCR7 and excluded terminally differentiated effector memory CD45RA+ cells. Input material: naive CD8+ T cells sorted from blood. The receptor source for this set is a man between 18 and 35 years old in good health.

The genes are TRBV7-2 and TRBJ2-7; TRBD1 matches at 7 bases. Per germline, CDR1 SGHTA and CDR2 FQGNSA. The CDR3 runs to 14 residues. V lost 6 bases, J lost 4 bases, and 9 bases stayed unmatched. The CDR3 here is CASSTVGGGYEQYF. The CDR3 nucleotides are TGTGCCAGCAGTACCGTAGGGGGCGGGTACGAGCAGTACTTC.

Here the CDR3 reads CAWSWLQGIGGNTEAFF. CDR3 in DNA: TGTGCCTGGAGTTGGCTCCAGGGGATTGGGGGGAACACTGAAGCTTTCTTT. The rearrangement uses TRBV30 and TRBJ1-1; TRBD1 might be the D (6 bases). Germline V gene lookup returns CDR1 GTSNPN and CDR2 SVGIG (reference sequence). The CDR3 extends over 17 amino acids. V was shortened by 2 bases and J by 1 base, with 20 bases between the two germline ends.

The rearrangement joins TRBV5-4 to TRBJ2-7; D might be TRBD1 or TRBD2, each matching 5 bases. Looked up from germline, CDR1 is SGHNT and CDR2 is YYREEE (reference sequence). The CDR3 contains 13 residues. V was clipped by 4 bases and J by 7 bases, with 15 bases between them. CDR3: CASSPPGPGEQYF. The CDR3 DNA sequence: TGTGCCAGCAGCCCCCCGGGACCAGGGGAGCAGTACTTC.

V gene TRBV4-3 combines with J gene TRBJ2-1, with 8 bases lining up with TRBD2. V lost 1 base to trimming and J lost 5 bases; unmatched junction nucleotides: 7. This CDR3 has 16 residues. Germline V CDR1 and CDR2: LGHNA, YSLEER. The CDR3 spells CASSQVVLAGHNEQFF. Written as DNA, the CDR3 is TGCGCCAGCAGCCAAGTGGTATTAGCGGGACACAATGAGCAGTTCTTC.

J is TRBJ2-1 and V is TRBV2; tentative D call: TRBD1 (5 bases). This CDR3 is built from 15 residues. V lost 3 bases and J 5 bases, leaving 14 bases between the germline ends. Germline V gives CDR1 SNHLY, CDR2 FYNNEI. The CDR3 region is CASSEQGIVDNEQFF. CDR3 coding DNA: TGTGCCAGCAGTGAGCAGGGAATTGTGGACAATGAGCAGTTCTTC.

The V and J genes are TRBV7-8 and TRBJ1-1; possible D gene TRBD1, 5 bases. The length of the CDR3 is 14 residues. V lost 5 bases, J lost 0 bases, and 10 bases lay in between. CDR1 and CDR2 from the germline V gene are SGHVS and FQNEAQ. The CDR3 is CASSGGLMNTEAFF. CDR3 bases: TGTGCCAGCAGCGGGGGACTGATGAACACTGAAGCTTTCTTT.

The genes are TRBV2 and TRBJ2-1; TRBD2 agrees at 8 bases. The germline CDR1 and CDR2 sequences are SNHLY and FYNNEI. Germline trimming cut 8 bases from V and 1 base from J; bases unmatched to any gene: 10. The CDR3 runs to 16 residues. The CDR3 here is CASLREAGESYNEQFF. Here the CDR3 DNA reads TGTGCCAGCTTAAGAGAAGCGGGGGAATCCTACAATGAGCAGTTCTTC.

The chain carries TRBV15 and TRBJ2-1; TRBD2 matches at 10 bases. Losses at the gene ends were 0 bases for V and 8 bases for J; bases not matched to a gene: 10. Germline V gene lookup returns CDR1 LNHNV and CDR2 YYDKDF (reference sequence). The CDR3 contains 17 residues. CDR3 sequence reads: CATSRDLASGSFDEQFF. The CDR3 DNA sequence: TGTGCCACCAGCAGAGATTTGGCTAGCGGGAGTTTTGATGAGCAGTTCTTC.

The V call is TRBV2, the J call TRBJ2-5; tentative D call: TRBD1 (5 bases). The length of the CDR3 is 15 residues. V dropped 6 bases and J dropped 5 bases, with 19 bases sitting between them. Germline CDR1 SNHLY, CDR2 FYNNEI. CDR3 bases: TGTGCCAGCAGACAGACAGTCACCCCAGTCGAGACCCAGTACTTC. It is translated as CASRQTVTPVETQYF.

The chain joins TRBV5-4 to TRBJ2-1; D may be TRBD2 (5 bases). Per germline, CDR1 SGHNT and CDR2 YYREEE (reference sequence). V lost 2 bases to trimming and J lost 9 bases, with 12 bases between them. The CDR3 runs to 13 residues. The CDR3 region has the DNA TGTGCCAGCAGCTTCGCTAGCATGGGTGAGCAGTTCTTC. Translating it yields CASSFASMGEQFF.

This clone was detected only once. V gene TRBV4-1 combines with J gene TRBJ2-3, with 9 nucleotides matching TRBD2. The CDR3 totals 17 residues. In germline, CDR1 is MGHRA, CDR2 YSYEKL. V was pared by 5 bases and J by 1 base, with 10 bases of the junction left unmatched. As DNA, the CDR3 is TGCGCCAGCAGCTTTCTCGGGGTAGCGGGGGGCACAGATACGCAGTATTTT. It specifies CASSFLGVAGGTDTQYF.

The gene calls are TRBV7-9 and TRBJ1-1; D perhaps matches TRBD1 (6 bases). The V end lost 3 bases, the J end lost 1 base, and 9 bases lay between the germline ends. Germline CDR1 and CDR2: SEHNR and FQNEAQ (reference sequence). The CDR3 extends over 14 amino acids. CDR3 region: CASSFTGQNTEAFF. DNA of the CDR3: TGTGCCAGCAGCTTCACGGGACAGAACACTGAAGCTTTCTTT.

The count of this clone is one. CDR3 sequence: CASRVDGGSNEQFF. The CDR3 region has the DNA TGTGCCAGCCGCGTGGACGGCGGTTCCAATGAGCAGTTCTTC. This chain links TRBV27 with TRBJ2-1, with D uncertain. V was cut by 8 bases and J by 6 bases, with 17 bases left in between. Germline V lookup: CDR1 MNHEY, CDR2 SMNVEV (reference sequence). This CDR3 is built from 14 residues.

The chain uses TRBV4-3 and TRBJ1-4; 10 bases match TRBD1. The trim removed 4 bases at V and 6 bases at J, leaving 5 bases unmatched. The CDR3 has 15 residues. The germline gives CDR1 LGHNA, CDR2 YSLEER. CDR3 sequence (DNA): TGCGCCAGCAGCCCGGACAGGGGGGCTTATGAAAAACTGTTTTTT. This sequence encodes CASSPDRGAYEKLFF.

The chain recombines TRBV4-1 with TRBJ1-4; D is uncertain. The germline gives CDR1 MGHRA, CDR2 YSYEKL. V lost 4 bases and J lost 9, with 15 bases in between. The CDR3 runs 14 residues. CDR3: CASSPDLVGKKLFF. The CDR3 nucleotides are TGCGCCAGCAGCCCGGACCTGGTCGGGAAAAAACTGTTTTTT.

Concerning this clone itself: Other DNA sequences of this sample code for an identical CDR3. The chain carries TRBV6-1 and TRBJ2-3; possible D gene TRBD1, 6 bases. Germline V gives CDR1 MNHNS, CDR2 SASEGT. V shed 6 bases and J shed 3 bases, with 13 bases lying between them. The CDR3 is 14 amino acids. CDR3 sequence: CASSELQGTDTQYF. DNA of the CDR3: TGTGCCAGCAGCGAACTACAGGGAACAGATACGCAGTATTTT.

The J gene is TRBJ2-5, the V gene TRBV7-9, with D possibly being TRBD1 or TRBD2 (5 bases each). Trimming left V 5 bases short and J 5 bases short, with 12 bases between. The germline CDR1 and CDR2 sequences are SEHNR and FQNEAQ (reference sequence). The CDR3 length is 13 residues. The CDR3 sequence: CASSRDPGETQYF. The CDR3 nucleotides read TGTGCCAGCAGCCGGGACCCGGGGGAGACCCAGTACTTC.

The CDR3 DNA is TGTGCCAGCAGCGTAGCTGAACTAGCTTACGAGACCCAGTACTTC. This codes for CASSVAELAYETQYF. The V gene is TRBV9, the J gene TRBJ2-5; possibly TRBD2 for D (6 bases). V lost 0 bases and J 5 bases, leaving 14 bases between the germline ends. Germline values: CDR1 SGDLS, CDR2 YYNGEE. The CDR3 has 15 residues.

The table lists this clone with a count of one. The CDR3 loop reads CASSRSPYEQYF. The CDR3 DNA reads TGCGCCAGCAGTCGCTCTCCTTACGAGCAGTACTTC. The V and J genes are TRBV23-1 and TRBJ2-7; D unresolved. TRBV23-1 counts as an open reading frame of uncertain function. Trimming removed 4 bases at V and 4 bases at J, with 8 bases between. The length of the CDR3 is 12 residues.

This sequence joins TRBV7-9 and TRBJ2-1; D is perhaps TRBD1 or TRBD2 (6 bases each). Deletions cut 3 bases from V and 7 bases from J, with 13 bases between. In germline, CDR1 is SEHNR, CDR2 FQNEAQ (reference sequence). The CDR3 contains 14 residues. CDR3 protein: CASSLGGRNNEQFF. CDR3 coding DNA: TGTGCCAGCAGCTTGGGGGGCCGCAATAATGAGCAGTTCTTC. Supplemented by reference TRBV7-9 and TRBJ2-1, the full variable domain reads DTGVSQNPRHKITKRGQNVTFRCDPISEHNRLYWYRQTLGQGPEFLTYFQNEAQLEKSRLLSDRFSAERPKGSFSTLEIQRTEQGDSAMYLCASSLGGRNNEQFFGPGTRLTVL.

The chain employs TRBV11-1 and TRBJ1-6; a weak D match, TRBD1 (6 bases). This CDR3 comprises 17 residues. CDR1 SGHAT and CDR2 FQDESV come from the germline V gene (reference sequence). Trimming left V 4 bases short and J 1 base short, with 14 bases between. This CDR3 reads CASSSDLRGSYNSPLHF. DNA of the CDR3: TGTGCCAGCAGCTCTGACCTCAGGGGTTCCTATAATTCACCCCTCCACTTT.

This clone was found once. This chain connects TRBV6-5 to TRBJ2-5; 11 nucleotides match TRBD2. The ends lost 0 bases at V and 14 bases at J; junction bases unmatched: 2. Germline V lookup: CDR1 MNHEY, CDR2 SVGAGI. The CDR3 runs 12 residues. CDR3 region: CASSYSTSGRYF. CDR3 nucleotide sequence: TGTGCCAGCAGTTACTCCACTAGCGGGAGATACTTC.

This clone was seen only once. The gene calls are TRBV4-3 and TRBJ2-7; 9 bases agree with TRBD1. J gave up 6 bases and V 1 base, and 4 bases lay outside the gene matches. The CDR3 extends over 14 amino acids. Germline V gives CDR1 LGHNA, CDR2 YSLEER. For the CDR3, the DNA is TGCGCCAGCAGCCAAGGGGACAGGGTCGCCGAGCAGTACTTC. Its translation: CASSQGDRVAEQYF.

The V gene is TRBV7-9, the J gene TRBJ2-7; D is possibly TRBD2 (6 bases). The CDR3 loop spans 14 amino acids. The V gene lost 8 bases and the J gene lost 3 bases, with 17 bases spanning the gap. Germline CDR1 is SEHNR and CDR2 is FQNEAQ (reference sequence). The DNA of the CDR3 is TGTGCCAGCGAGCCTCTTAGCGGAAACTACGAGCAGTACTTC. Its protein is CASEPLSGNYEQYF.

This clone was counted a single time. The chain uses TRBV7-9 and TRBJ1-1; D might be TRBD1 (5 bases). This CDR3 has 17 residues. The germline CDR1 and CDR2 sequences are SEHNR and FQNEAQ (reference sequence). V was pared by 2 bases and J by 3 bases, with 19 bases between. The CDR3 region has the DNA TGTGCCAGCAGCTTACCGAGCATGGGGGTGGTAGACACTGAAGCTTTCTTT. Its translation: CASSLPSMGVVDTEAFF.

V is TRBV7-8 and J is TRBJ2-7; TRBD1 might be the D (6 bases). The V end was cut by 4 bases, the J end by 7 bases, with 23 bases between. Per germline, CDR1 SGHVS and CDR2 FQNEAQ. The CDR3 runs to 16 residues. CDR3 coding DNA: TGTGCCAGCAGCTCAATATTACAGGGCGGCCTAGGGGAGCAGTACTTC. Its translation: CASSSILQGGLGEQYF.